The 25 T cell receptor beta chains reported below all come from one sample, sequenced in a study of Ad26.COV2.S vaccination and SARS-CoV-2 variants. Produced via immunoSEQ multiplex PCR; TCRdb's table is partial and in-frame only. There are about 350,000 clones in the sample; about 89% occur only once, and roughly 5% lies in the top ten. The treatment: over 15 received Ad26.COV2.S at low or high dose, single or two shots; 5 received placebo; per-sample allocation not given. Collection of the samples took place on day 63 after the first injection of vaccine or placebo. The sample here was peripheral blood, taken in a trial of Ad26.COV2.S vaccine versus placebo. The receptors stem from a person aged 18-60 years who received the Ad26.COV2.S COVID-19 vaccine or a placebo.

The CDR3 DNA reads TGTGCCAGCAGCCTATGGACTAGCGGGGGGGCCAAAAGCAATGAGCAGTTCTTC. It yields the protein CASSLWTSGGAKSNEQFF. This chain joins TRBV3-1 (or the pseudogene TRBV3-2) and TRBJ2-1; TRBD2 matches at 15 bases. V lost 4 bases to trimming and J lost 6 bases; unmatched junction nucleotides: 10. The CDR3 is 18 amino acids. Germline CDR1 is LGHDT and CDR2 is YNNKEL (reference sequence).

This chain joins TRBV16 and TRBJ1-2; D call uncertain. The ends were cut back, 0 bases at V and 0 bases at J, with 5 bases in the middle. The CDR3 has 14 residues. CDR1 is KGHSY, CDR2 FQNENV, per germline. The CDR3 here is CASSQSGTNYGYTF. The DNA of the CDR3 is TGTGCCAGCAGCCAATCGGGGACTAACTATGGCTACACCTTC. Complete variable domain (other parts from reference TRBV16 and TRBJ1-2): GEEVAQTPKHLVRGEGQKAKLYCAPIKGHSYVFWYQQVLKNEFKFLISFQNENVFDETGMPKERFSAKCLPNSPCSLEIQATKLEDSAVYFCASSQSGTNYGYTFGSGTRLTVV.

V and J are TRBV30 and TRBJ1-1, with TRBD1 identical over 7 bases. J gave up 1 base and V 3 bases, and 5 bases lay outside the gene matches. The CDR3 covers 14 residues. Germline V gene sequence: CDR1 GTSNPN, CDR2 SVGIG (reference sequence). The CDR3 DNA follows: TGTGCCTGGAGAAACAGGGGATCGAACACTGAAGCTTTCTTT. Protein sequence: CAWRNRGSNTEAFF. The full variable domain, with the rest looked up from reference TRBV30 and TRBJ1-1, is SQTIHQWPATLVQPVGSPLSLECTVEGTSNPNLYWYRQAAGRGLQLLFYSVGIGQISSEVPQNLSASRPQDRQFILSSKKLLLSDSGFYLCAWRNRGSNTEAFFGQGTRLTVV.

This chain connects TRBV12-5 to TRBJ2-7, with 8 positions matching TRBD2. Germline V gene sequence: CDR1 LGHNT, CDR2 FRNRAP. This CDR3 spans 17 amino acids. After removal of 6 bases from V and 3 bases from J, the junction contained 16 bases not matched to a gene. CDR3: CASGPSGPLGENYEQYF. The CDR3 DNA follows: TGTGCTAGTGGCCCTAGCGGGCCGCTGGGGGAGAACTACGAGCAGTACTTC.

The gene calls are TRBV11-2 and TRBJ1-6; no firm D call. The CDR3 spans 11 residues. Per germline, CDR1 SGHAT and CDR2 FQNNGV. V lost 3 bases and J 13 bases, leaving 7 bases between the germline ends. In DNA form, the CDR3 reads TGTGCCAGCAGCTTTGGCGGTCCCCTCCACTTT. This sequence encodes CASSFGGPLHF. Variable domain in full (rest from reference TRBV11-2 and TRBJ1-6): EAGVAQSPRYKIIEKRQSVAFWCNPISGHATLYWYQQILGQGPKLLIQFQNNGVVDDSQLPKDRFSAERLKGVDSTLKIQPAKLEDSAVYLCASSFGGPLHFGNGTRLTVT.

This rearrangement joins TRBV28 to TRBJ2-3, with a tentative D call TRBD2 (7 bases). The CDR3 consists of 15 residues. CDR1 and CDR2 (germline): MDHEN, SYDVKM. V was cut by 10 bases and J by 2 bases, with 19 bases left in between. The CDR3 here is CAIQGRGTYTDTQYF. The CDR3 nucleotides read TGTGCCATCCAGGGGAGGGGGACTTACACAGATACGCAGTATTTT.

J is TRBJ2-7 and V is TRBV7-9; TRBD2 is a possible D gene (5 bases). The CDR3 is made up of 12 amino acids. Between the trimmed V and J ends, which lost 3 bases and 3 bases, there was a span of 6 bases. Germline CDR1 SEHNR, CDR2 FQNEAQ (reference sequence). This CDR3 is CASSFGNYEQYF. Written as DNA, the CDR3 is TGTGCCAGCAGCTTCGGGAACTACGAGCAGTACTTC.

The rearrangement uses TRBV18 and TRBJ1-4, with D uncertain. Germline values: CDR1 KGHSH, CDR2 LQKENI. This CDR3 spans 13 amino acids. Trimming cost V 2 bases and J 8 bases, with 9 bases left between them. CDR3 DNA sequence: TGTGCCAGCTCACCAATAACACGGGAAAAACTGTTTTTT. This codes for CASSPITREKLFF. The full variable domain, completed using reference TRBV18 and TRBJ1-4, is NAGVMQNPRHLVRRRGQEARLRCSPMKGHSHVYWYRQLPEEGLKFMVYLQKENIIDESGMPKERFSAEFPKEGPSILRIQQVVRGDSAAYFCASSPITREKLFFGSGTQLSVL.

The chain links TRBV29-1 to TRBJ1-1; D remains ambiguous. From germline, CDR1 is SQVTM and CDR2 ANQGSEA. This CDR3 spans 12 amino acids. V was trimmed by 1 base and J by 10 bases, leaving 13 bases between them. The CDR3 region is CSVEANTRIAFF. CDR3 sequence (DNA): TGCAGCGTTGAAGCTAATACGCGGATAGCTTTCTTT.

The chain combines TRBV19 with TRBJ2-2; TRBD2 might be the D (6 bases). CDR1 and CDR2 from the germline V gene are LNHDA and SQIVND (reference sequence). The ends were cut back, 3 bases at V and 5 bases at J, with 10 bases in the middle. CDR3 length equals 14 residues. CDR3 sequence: CASSIRGMTGELFF. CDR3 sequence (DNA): TGTGCCAGTAGTATTCGGGGGATGACCGGGGAGCTGTTTTTT.

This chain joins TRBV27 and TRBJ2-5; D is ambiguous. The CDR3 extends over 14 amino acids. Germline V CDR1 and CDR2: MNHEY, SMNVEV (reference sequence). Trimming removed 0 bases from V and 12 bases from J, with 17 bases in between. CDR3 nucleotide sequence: TGTGCCAGCAGTTTATCCTCCAACCGGGCCAGAAAGTACTTC. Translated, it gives CASSLSSNRARKYF.

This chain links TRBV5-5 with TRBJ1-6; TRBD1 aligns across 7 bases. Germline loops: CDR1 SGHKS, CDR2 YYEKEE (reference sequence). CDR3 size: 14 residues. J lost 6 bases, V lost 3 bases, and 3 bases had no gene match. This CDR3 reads CASSSGQSNSPLHF. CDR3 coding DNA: TGTGCCAGCAGCTCGGGACAGAGTAATTCACCCCTCCACTTT. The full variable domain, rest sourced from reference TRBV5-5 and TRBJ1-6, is DAGVTQSPTHLIKTRGQQVTLRCSPISGHKSVSWYQQVLGQGPQFIFQYYEKEERGRGNFPDRFSARQFPNYSSELNVNALLLGDSALYLCASSSGQSNSPLHFGNGTRLTVT.

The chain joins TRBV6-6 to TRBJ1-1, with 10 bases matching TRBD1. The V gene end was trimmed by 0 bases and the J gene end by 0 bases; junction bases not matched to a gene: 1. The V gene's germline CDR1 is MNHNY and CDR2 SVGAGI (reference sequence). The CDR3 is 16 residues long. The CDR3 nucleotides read TGTGCCAGCAGTTACTCGACAGGGGGCATGAACACTGAAGCTTTCTTT. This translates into CASSYSTGGMNTEAFF.

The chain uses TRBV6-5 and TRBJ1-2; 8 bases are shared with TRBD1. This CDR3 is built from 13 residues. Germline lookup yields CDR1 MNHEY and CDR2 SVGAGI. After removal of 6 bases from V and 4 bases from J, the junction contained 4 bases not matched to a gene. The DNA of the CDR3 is TGTGCCAGCAGCCGAACAGGGGGCTATGGCTACACCTTC. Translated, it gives CASSRTGGYGYTF.

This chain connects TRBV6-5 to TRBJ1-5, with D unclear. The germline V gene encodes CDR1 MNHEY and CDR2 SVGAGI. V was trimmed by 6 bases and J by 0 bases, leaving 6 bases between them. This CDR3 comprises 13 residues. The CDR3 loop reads CASRWDSNQPQHF. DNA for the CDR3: TGTGCCAGCAGGTGGGATAGCAATCAGCCCCAGCATTTT.

CDR3 region: CASSELIQGYYEQYF. The CDR3 bases are TGTGCCAGCAGTGAATTGATACAGGGGTACTACGAGCAGTACTTC. The rearrangement joins TRBV6-1 to TRBJ2-7, with 7 positions matching TRBD1. CDR3 size: 15 residues. Germline CDR1 reads MNHNS; CDR2 reads SASEGT. With V trimmed by 2 bases and J by 3 bases, 7 bases remained unmatched.

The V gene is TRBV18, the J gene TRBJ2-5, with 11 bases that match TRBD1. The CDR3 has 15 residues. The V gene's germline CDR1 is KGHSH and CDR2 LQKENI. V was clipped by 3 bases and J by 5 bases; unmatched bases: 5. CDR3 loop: CASSPTGTGGETQYF. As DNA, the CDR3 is TGTGCCAGCTCACCGACCGGGACAGGGGGTGAGACCCAGTACTTC.

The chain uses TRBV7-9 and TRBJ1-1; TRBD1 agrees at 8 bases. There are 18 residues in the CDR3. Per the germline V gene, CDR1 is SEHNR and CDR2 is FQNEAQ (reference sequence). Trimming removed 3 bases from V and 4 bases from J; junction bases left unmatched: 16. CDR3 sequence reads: CASSLVKETGVVITEAFF. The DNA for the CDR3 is TGTGCCAGCAGCTTGGTTAAAGAGACAGGGGTAGTGATCACTGAAGCTTTCTTT.

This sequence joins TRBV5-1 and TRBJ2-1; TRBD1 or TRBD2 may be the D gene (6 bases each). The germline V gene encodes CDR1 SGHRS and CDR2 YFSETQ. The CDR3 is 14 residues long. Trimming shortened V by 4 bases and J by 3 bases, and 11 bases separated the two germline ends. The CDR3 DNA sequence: TGCGCCAGCAGCCCGGGGGCCTACTACAATGAGCAGTTCTTC. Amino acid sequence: CASSPGAYYNEQFF.

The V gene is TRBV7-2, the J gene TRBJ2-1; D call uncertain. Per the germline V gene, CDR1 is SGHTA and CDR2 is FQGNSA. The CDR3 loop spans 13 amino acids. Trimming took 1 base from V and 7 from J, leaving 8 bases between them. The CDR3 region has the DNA TGTGCCAGCAGCTTAGAACACTTAAATGAGCAGTTCTTC. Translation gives CASSLEHLNEQFF.

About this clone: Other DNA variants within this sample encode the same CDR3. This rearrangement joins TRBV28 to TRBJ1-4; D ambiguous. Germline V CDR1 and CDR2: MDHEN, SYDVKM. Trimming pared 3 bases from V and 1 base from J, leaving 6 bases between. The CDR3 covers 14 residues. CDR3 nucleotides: TGTGCCAGCAGTTTCGGCGGAACTAATGAAAAACTGTTTTTT. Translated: CASSFGGTNEKLFF.

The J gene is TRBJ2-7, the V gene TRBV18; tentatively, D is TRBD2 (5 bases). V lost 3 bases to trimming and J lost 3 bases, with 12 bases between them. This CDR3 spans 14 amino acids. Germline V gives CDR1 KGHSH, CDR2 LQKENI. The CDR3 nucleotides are TGTGCCAGCTCACCCTCGAGGGCCGTCTACGAGCAGTACTTC. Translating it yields CASSPSRAVYEQYF.

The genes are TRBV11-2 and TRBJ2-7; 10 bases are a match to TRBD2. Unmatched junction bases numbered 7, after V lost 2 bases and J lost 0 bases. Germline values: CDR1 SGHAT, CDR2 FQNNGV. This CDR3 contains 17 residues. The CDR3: CASSLLAGVLTSYEQYF. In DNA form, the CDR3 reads TGTGCCAGCAGCTTACTAGCGGGGGTCCTTACCTCCTACGAGCAGTACTTC.

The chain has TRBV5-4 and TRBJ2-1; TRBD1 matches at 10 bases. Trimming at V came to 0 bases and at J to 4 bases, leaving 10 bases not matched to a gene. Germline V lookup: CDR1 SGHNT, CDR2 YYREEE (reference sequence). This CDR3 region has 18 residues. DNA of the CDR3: TGTGCCAGCAGCTTGGATCATGTGGGGACAGGGGATTACAATGAGCAGTTCTTC. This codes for CASSLDHVGTGDYNEQFF.

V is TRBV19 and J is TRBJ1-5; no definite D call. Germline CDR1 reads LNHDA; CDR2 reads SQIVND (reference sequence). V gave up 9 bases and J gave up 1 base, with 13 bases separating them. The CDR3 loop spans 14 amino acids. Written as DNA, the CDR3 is TGTGCCAGCCACCGCAGAGAGAGCAATCAGCCCCAGCATTTT. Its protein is CASHRRESNQPQHF.